This T cell receptor beta chain was recovered during a study of early T cells in non-severe SARS-CoV-2 infection. General study findings and limits: Sequences matched to VDJdb favored anti-spike CD8 responses, while private and CD4 specificities were missed.

With V trimmed by 2 bases and J by 9 bases, 6 bases remained unmatched. Germline V gives CDR1 MDHEN, CDR2 SYDVKM. The CDR3 consists of 16 residues. Individual cDNA molecules carried attached unique molecular identifiers. TCRdb itself ran the 5' RACE reads through MiXCR, one entry per CDR3 protein. This sample has 35,000 to 45,000 distinct CDR3 sequences; 5% to 6.5% occur once, and the top ten carry roughly 24%. This clonotype turned up a few times. As yet, its antigen is unknown. The sequencing input was whole blood. The rearrangement links TRBV28 to TRBJ2-1, with 14 bases lining up with TRBD2. The TCR comes from an adult who was a healthcare worker with PCR-confirmed SARS-CoV-2 infection or an uninfected control (not recorded which). CDR3 loop: CASSLPGTSGRGEQFF. The CDR3 region has the DNA TGTGCCAGCAGTTTACCCGGGACTAGCGGGAGAGGTGAGCAGTTCTTC.